Listed here is a single TCR beta chain. What the recovered Cohort 3 donors had was two negative PCRs, clearance, or symptom resolution. This sample is drawn from a study of blood T cell repertoires in COVID-19. In the original workflow: Reference gene primer amplification gave estimated nucleated cell counts. Repertoires were generated with immunoSEQ multiplex PCR, while TCRdb's copy carries only in-frame clones and drops some. V and J calls and clone size are those listed in that table; D and trimming were worked out from the DNA. Of about 280,000 clones detected, 85% appear once; the ten largest clones hold about 2.5%. The receptor comes from a woman aged 45-60 years who had recovered from COVID-19. Sequencing was carried out using PBMCs or T cells enriched from blood (not recorded which).

The CDR3: CASGSTVNTEAFF. For the CDR3, the DNA is TGTGCCAGCGGTAGTACAGTGAACACTGAAGCTTTCTTT. The V gene is TRBV6-5, the J gene TRBJ1-1, with unresolved D. The germline CDR1 and CDR2 sequences are MNHEY and SVGAGI. Trimming shortened V by 8 bases and J by 0 bases, and 10 bases separated the two germline ends. This CDR3 has 13 residues.